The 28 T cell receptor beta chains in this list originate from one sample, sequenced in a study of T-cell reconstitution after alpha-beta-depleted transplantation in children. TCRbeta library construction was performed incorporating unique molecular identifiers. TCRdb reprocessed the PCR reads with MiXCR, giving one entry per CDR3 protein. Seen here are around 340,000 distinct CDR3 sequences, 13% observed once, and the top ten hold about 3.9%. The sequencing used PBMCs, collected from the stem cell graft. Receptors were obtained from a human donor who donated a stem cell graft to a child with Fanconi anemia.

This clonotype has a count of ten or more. The CDR3 protein is CASSPLSAGSTEAFF. The CDR3 bases are TGTGCCAGCAGCCCCCTTTCGGCAGGTAGCACTGAAGCTTTCTTT. The chain is built from TRBV28 and TRBJ1-1, with D unresolved. Germline values: CDR1 MDHEN, CDR2 SYDVKM. Trimming shortened V by 6 bases and J by 4 bases, and 18 bases separated the two germline ends. The CDR3 extends over 15 amino acids.

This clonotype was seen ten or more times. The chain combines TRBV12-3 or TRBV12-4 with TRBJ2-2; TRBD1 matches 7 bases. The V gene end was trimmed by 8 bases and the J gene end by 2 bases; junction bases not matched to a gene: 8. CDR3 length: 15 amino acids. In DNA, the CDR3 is TGTGCCAGCGGAAACAGGGGAACCAACACCGGGGAGCTGTTTTTT. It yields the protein CASGNRGTNTGELFF.

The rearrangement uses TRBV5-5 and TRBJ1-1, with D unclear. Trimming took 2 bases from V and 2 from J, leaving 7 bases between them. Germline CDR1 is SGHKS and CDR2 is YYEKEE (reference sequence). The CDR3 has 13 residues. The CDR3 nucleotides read TGTGCCAGCAGCTTTCAGGCAAACACTGAAGCTTTCTTT. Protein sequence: CASSFQANTEAFF.

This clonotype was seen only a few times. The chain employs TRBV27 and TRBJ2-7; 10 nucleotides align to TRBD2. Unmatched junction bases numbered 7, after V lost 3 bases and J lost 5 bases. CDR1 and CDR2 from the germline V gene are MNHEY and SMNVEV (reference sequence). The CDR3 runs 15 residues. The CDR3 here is CASSFGAGGEHEQYF. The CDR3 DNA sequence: TGTGCCAGCAGTTTTGGAGCGGGGGGGGAACACGAGCAGTACTTC.

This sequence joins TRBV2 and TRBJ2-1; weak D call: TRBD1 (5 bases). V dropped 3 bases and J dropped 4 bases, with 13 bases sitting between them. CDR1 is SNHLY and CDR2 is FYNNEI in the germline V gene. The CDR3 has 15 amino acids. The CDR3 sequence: CASSDGRGPYNEQFF. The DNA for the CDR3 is TGTGCCAGCAGTGATGGAAGGGGCCCATACAATGAGCAGTTCTTC.

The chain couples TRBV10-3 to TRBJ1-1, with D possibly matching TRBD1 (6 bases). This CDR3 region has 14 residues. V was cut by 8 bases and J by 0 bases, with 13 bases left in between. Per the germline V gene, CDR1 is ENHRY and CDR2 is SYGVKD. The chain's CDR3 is CAIAGGRMNTEAFF. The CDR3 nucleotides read TGTGCCATCGCGGGGGGGCGGATGAACACTGAAGCTTTCTTT.

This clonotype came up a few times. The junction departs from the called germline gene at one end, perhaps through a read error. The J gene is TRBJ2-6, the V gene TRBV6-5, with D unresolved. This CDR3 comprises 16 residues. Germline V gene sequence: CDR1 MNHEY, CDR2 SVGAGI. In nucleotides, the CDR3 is TGTGCCAGCATTTACCGGGCCAACTCTGGGGCCAACGTCCTGACTTTC. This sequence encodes CASIYRANSGANVLTF.

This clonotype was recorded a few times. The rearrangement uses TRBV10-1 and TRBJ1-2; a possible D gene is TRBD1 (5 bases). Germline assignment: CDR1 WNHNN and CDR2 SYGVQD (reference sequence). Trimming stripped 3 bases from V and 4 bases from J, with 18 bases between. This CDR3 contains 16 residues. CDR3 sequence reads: CASSDQGVLLGYGYTF. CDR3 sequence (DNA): TGCGCCAGCAGTGATCAGGGAGTTTTACTCGGCTATGGCTACACCTTC.

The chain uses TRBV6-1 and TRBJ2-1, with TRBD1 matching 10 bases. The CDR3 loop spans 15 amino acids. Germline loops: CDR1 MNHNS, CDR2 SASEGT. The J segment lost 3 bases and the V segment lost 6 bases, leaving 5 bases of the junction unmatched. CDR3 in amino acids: CASRGTGVSYNEQFF. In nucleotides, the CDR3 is TGTGCCAGCAGGGGGACAGGGGTTAGCTACAATGAGCAGTTCTTC.

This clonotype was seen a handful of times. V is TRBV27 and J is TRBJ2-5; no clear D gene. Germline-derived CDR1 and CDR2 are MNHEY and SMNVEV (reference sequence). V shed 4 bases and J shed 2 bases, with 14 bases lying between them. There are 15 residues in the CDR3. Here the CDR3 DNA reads TGTGCCAGCAGTTACTTCTCCGGGTCTCAAGAGACCCAGTACTTC. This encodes CASSYFSGSQETQYF.

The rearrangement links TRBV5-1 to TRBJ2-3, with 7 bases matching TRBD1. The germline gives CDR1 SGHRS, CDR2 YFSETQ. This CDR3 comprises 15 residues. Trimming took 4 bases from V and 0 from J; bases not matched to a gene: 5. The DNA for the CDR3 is TGCGCCAGCAGCATCCGACAGGGTAGCACAGATACGCAGTATTTT. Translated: CASSIRQGSTDTQYF.

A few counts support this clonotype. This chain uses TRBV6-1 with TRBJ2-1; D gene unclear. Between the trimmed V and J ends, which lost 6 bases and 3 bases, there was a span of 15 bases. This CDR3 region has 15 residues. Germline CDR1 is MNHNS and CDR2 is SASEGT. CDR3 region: CASRPDGGVYNEQFF. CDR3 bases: TGTGCCAGCAGACCCGACGGTGGAGTCTACAATGAGCAGTTCTTC.

Here the CDR3 DNA reads TGTGCCAGCAGCCCCCTAGGACAGCAAGAGACCCAGTACTTC. It encodes CASSPLGQQETQYF. The chain uses TRBV7-2 and TRBJ2-5; maybe TRBD1 (6 bases). The germline gives CDR1 SGHTA, CDR2 FQGNSA. The CDR3 is made up of 14 amino acids. The germline V and J ends were trimmed by 5 bases and 2 bases, with 12 bases remaining between them.

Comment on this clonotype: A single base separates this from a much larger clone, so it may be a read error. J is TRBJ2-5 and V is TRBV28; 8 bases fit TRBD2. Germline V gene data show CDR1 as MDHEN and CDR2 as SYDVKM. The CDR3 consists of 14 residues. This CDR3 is CASRRLAGGETQNF. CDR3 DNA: TGTGCCAGCAGAAGACTGGCGGGGGGAGAGACCCAGAACTTC.

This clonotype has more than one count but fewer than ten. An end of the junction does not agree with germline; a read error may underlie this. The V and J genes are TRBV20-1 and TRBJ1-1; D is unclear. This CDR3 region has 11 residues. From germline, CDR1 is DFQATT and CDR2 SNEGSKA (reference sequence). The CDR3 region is CSAVKNSEAFF. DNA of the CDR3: TGCAGTGCTGTTAAGAACTCTGAAGCTTTCTTT.

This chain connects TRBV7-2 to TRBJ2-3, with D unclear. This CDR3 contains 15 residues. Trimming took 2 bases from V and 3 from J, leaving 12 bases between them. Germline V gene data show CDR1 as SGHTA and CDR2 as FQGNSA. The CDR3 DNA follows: TGTGCCAGCAGCTTAAATGGTCTTGGGACAGATACGCAGTATTTT. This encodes CASSLNGLGTDTQYF.

CDR3 amino acids: CSVRLADADTQYF. CDR3 nucleotides: TGCAGCGTCCGGCTAGCTGACGCAGATACGCAGTATTTT. This sequence joins TRBV29-1 and TRBJ2-3; maybe TRBD2 (5 bases). The CDR3 sequence is 13 residues long. Germline V CDR1 and CDR2: SQVTM, ANQGSEA. Trimming removed 6 bases at V and 4 bases at J, with 14 bases between.

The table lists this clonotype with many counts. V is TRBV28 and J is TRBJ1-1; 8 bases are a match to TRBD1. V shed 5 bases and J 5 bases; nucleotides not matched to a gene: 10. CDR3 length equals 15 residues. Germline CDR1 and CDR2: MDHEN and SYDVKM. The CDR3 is CASSPMDRDVTEAFF. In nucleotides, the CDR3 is TGTGCCAGCAGTCCCATGGACAGGGACGTTACTGAAGCTTTCTTT.

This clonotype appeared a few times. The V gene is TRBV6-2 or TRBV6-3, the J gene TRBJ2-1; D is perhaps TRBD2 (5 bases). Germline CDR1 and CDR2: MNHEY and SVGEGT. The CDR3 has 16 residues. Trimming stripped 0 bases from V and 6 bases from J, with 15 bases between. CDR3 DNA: TGTGCCAGCAGTTACTCGAAGGCTAGCTCGGGCAATGAGCAGTTCTTC. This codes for CASSYSKASSGNEQFF.

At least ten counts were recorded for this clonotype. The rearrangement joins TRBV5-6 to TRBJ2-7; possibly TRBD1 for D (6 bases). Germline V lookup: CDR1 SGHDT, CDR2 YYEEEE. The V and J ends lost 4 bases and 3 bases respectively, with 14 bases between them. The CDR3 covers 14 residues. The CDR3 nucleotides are TGTGCCAGCAGCCCAAATAGGGGGTTCTACGAGCAGTACGTC. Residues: CASSPNRGFYEQYV.

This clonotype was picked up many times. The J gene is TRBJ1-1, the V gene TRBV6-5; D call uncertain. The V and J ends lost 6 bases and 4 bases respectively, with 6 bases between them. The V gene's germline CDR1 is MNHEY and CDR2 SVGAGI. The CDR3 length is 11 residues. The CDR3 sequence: CASSRGTEAFF. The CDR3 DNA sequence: TGTGCCAGCAGCCGTGGCACTGAAGCTTTCTTT.

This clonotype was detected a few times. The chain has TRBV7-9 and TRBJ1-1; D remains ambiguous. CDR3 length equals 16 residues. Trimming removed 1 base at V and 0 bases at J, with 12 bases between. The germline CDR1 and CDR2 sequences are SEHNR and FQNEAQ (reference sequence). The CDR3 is CASSLGAVYLNTEAFF. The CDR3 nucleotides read TGTGCCAGCAGCTTAGGGGCGGTCTATCTGAACACTGAAGCTTTCTTT.

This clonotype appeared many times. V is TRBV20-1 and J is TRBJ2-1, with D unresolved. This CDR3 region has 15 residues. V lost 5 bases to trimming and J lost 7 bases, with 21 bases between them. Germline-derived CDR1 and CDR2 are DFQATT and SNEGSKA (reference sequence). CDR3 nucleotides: TGCAGTGCTGGCCAGACCCGAAACCTGGAAAATGAGCAGTTCTTC. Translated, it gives CSAGQTRNLENEQFF.

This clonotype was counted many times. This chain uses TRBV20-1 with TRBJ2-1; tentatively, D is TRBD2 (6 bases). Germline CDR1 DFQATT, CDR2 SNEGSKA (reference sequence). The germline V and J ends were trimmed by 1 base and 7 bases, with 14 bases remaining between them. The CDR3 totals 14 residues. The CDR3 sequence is CSARGPPDYNEQFF. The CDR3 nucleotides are TGCAGTGCTAGAGGCCCACCGGACTATAATGAGCAGTTCTTC.

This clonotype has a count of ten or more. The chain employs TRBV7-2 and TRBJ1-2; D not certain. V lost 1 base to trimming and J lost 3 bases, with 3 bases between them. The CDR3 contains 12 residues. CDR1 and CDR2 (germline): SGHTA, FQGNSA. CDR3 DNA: TGTGCCAGCAGCTTAGGTTACTATGGCTACACCTTC. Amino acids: CASSLGYYGYTF.

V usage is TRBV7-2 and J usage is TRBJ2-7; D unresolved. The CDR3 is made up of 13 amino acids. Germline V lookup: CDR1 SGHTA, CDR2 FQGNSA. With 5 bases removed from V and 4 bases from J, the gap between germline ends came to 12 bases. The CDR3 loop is CASSTQAAYEQYF. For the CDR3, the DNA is TGTGCCAGCAGCACCCAGGCGGCTTACGAGCAGTACTTC.

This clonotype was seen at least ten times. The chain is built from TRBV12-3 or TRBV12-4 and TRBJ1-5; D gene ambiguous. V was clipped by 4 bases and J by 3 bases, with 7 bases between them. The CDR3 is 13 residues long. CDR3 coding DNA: TGTGCCAGCAGTTGGCAGGACAATCAGCCCCAGCATTTT. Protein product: CASSWQDNQPQHF.

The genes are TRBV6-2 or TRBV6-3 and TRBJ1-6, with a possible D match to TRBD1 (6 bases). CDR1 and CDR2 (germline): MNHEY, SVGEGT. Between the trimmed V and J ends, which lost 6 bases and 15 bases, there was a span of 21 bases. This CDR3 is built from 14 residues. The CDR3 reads CASSLPRTALVLHF. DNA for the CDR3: TGTGCCAGCAGCCTTCCCCGGACAGCGCTTGTCCTCCACTTT.